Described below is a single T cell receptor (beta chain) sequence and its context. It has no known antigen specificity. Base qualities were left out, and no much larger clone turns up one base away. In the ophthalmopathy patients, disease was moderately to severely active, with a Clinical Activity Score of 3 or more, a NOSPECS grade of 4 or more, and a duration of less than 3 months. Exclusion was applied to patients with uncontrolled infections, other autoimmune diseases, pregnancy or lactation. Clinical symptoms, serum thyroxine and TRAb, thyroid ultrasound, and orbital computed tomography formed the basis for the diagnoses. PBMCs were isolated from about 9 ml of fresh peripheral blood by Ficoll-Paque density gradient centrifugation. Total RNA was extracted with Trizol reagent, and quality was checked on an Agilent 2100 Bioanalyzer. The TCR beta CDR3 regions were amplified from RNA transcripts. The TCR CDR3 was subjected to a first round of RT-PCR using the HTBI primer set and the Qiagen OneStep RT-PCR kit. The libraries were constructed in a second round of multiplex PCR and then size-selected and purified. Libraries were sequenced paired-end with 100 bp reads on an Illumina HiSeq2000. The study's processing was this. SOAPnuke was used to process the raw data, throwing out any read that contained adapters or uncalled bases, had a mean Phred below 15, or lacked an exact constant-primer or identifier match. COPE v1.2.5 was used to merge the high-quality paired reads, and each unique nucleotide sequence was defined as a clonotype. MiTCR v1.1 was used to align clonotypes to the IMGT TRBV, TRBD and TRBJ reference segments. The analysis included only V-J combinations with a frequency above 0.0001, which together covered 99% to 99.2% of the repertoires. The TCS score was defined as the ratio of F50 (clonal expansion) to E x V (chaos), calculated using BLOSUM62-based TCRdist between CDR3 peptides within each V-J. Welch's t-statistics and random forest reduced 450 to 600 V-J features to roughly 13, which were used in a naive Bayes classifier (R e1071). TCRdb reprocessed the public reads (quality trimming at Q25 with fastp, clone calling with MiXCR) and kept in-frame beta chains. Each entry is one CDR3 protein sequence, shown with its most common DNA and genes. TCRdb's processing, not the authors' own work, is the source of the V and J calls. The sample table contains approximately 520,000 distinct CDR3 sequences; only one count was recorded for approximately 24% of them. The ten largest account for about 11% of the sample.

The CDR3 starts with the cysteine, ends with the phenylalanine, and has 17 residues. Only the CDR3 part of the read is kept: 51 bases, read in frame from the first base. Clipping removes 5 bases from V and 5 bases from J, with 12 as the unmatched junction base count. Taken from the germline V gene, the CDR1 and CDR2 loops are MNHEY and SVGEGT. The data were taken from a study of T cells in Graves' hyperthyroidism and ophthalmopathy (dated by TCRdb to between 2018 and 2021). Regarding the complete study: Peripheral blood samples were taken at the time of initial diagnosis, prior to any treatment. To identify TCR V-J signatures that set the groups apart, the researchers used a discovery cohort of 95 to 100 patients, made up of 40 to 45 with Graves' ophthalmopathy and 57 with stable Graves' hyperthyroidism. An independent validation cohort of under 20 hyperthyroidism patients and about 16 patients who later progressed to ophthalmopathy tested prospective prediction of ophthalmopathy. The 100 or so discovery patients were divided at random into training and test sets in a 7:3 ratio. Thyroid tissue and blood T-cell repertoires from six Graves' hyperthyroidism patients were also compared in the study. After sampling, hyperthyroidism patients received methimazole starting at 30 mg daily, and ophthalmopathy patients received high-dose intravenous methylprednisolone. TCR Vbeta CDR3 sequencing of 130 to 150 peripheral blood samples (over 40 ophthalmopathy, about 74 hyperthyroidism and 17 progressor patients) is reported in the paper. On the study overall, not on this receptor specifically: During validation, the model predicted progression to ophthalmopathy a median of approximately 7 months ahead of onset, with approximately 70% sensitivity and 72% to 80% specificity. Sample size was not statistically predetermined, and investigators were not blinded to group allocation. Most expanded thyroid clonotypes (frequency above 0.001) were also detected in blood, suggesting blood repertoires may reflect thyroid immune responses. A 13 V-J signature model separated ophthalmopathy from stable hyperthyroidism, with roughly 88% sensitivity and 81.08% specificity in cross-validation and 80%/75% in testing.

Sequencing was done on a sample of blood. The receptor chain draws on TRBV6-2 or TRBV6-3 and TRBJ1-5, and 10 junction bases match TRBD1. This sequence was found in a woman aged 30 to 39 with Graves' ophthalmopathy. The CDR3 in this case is CASSLRDRGSRDQPQHF. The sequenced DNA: TGTGCCAGCAGTCTCCGGGACAGGGGATCCCGAGATCAGCCCCAGCATTTT.